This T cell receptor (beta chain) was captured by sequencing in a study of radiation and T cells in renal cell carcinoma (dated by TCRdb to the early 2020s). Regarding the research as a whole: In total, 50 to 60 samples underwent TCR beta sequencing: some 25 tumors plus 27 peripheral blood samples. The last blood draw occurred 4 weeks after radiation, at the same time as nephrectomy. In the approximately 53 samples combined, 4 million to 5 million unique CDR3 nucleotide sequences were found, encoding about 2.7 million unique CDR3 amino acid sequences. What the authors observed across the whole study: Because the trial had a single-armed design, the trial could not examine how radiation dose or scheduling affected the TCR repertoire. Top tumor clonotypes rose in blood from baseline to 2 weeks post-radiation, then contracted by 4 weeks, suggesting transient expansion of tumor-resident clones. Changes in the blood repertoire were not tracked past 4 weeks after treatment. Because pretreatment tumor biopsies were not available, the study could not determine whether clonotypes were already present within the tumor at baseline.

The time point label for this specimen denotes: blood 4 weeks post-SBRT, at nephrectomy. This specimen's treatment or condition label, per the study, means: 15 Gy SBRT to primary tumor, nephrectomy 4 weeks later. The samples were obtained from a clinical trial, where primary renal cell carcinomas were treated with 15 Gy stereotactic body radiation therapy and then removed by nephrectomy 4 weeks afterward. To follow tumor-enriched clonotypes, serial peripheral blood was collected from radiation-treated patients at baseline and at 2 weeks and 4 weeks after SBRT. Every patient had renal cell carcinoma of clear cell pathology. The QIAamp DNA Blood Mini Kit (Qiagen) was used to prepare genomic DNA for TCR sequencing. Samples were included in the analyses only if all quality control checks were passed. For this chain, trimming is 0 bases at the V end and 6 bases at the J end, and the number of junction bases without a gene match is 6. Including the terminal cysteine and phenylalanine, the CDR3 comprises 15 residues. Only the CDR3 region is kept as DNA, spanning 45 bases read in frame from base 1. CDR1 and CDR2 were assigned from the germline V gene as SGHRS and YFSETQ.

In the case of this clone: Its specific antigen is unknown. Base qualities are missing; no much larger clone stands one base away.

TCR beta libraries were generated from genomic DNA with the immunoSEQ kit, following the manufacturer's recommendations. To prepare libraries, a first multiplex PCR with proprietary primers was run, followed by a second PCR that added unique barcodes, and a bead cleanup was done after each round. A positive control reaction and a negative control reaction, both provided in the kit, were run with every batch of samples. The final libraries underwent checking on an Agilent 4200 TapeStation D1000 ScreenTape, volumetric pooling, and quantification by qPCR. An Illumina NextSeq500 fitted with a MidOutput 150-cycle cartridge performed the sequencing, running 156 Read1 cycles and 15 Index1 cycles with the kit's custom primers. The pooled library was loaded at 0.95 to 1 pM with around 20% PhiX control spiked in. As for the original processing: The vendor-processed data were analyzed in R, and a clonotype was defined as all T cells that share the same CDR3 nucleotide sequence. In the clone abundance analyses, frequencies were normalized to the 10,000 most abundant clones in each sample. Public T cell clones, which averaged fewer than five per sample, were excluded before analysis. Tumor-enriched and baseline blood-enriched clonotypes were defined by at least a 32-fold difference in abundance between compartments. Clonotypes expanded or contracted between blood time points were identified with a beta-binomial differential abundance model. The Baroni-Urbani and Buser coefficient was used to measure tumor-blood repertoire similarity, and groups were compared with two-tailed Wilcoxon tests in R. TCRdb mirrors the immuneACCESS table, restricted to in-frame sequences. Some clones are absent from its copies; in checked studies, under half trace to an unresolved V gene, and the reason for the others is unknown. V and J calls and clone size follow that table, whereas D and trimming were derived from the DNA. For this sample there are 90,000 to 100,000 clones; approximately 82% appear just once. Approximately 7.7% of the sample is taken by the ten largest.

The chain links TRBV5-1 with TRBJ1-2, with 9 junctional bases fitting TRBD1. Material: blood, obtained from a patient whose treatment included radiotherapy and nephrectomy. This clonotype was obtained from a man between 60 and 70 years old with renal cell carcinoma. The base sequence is TGCGCCAGCAGCTTGGAAGGACAGGGGAATGATGGCTACACCTTC. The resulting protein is CASSLEGQGNDGYTF.